The present entry profiles one T cell receptor beta chain with its context. In the source study's methods: Reference gene primer amplification yielded estimated nucleated cell counts. Libraries were prepared by immunoSEQ multiplex PCR; TCRdb keeps only in-frame clonotypes and omits some of them. V, J and clone size reflect that table, while D and trimming were determined from the DNA. The repertoire holds more than 150,000 clones, with about 90% as singletons. This sample was included in a study of blood T cell repertoires in COVID-19. Study-level background: Specimens from acute and convalescent COVID-19 originated in the United States, Italy and Spain. The cDNA or gDNA used as material had been derived from T cells, B-cell-depleted T cells, or PBMCs.

Material for sequencing was peripheral blood. This receptor was identified in a man aged 45 to 65 with acute or convalescent COVID-19.

The CDR3 region has the DNA TGTGCCAGCAGCATGGGACAGTCCTACTATGGCTACACCTTC. Translating gives CASSMGQSYYGYTF. The rearrangement uses TRBV7-2 and TRBJ1-2; 7 bases fit TRBD1. The CDR3 is 14 residues long. V trimming: 5 bases; J trimming: 3 bases; junction bases outside the gene matches: 6. The germline V gene has CDR1 SGHTA and CDR2 FQGNSA.